This T cell receptor beta chain stems from a study of blood T cell repertoires in COVID-19. At the level of the study: Specimens from acute and convalescent COVID-19 originated in the United States, Italy and Spain.

Trimming removed 6 bases from V and 0 bases from J, with 9 bases in between. Germline V gene sequence: CDR1 LGHNT, CDR2 FRNRAP. This CDR3 is built from 15 residues. This clone was counted once. The method was immunoSEQ multiplex PCR; TCRdb's version includes in-frame clones alone and lacks a portion of them. The profile covers nearly 350,000 clones, with about 90% appearing a single time and less than 3.5% taken by the ten largest. The sample was peripheral blood. The clonotype originates from a woman between 18 and 29 years old who had recovered from COVID-19. This chain uses TRBV12-5 with TRBJ2-6, with no clear D. CDR3 sequence: CASGLLLSGANVLTF. CDR3 nucleotides: TGTGCTAGTGGGCTACTTCTCTCTGGGGCCAACGTCCTGACTTTC.